Each of the 20 T cell receptor beta chains below was sequenced from the same sample in a study of blood T cells in healthy people across ages (dated by TCRdb to the mid-2010s). Receptor amplification or capture employed 5' RACE. Sequencing was performed on an Illumina HiSeq 2500. A second PCR of roughly 6 to 11 cycles was run with a J-beta primer mix and a sample-barcoded 5' primer. The public reads were reanalyzed by TCRdb: fastp trimming at Q25, MiXCR alignment, in-frame beta chains only. Records with the same CDR3 protein are collapsed into one entry carrying the most frequent genes and DNA. The sample contains 790,000 or so distinct CDR3 sequences, more than 35% of them found a single time. Clones ranked in the top ten supply roughly 20% of the sample. The sample was blood. The receptors come from a man older than 75 in good health.

This sequence joins TRBV20-1 and TRBJ2-5; 8 nucleotides align to TRBD2. Germline trimming cut 6 bases from V and 5 bases from J; bases unmatched to any gene: 11. CDR1 and CDR2 from the germline V gene are DFQATT and SNEGSKA (reference sequence). The CDR3 runs 14 residues. The CDR3 nucleotides read TGCAGTGCCACTAGCGGAGACCCCACGGAGACCCAGTACTTC. It yields the protein CSATSGDPTETQYF.

CDR3: CSARTRGSTVNSPLHF. The CDR3, as DNA: TGCAGTGCTAGAACCCGCGGATCGACAGTAAATTCACCCCTCCACTTT. This chain joins TRBV20-1 and TRBJ1-6, with a weak D call TRBD1 (5 bases). Between the trimmed V and J ends, which lost 2 bases and 7 bases, there was a span of 18 bases. The CDR3 totals 16 residues. Germline CDR1 DFQATT, CDR2 SNEGSKA (reference sequence).

The chain is built from TRBV7-2 and TRBJ1-2, with 10 bases that match TRBD1. J was trimmed by 13 bases and V by 3 bases; bases with no gene match: 8. The length of the CDR3 is 13 residues. Per the germline V gene, CDR1 is SGHTA and CDR2 is FQGNSA. The DNA of the CDR3 is TGTGCCAGCAGCTTGGACCGACAGGGGGCGTTCACCTTC. Its protein is CASSLDRQGAFTF.

The chain employs TRBV5-1 and TRBJ2-1; TRBD1 matches at 10 bases. This CDR3 contains 17 residues. Unmatched junction bases numbered 8, after V lost 5 bases and J lost 0 bases. The germline V gene has CDR1 SGHRS and CDR2 YFSETQ. CDR3 DNA: TGCGCCAGCAGGGATCGGACAGGGGGGTTCTCCTACAATGAGCAGTTCTTC. Its protein product is CASRDRTGGFSYNEQFF.

This chain connects TRBV20-1 to TRBJ2-1; the D gene is possibly TRBD2 (6 bases). Trimming removed 5 bases at V and 3 bases at J, with 14 bases between. The germline gives CDR1 DFQATT, CDR2 SNEGSKA (reference sequence). The length of the CDR3 is 14 residues. The CDR3 DNA reads as TGCAGTGCTCGACCCGGAGCGGGCTACAATGAGCAGTTCTTC. It specifies CSARPGAGYNEQFF.

This clonotype was detected only a few times. The rearrangement joins TRBV12-3 or TRBV12-4 to TRBJ1-2; 7 bases match TRBD1. Trimming cost V 5 bases and J 5 bases; bases outside gene matches: 8. CDR3 length: 14 residues. CDR3 sequence: CASSPSVTGYGYTF. CDR3 bases: TGTGCCAGCAGTCCGTCCGTGACAGGGTATGGCTACACCTTC.

The rearrangement joins TRBV28 to TRBJ2-1; 9 nucleotides match TRBD1. With 3 bases clipped from V and 6 bases from J, the junction kept 9 bases outside the gene matches. Germline loops: CDR1 MDHEN, CDR2 SYDVKM. The CDR3 loop spans 16 amino acids. The CDR3 reads CASSFMGTGFSNEQFF. For the CDR3, the DNA is TGTGCCAGCAGTTTCATGGGGACAGGGTTCAGCAATGAGCAGTTCTTC.

CDR3 nucleotide sequence: TGTGCCAGCATCCTGTCAGGACAGGGGCGGACCGGGGAGCTGTTTTTT. Amino acids: CASILSGQGRTGELFF. This sequence joins TRBV6-1 and TRBJ2-2; 9 nucleotides align to TRBD1. This CDR3 region has 16 residues. Germline CDR1 MNHNS, CDR2 SASEGT. The V segment lost 7 bases and the J segment 5 bases; nucleotides outside the gene matches: 11.

V is TRBV14 and J is TRBJ2-4; perhaps TRBD2 as D (6 bases). In germline, CDR1 is SGHDN, CDR2 FVKESK. The CDR3 consists of 15 residues. V gave up 3 bases and J gave up 7 bases, with 16 bases separating them. The CDR3 here is CASSQATGGVNIQYF. CDR3 sequence (DNA): TGTGCCAGCAGCCAGGCGACTGGAGGGGTTAACATTCAGTACTTC.

The chain uses TRBV6-5 and TRBJ2-3; possible D gene TRBD2, 6 bases. The germline V gene has CDR1 MNHEY and CDR2 SVGAGI. V dropped 2 bases and J dropped 2 bases, with 11 bases sitting between them. This CDR3 is 15 amino acids long. The CDR3 is CASSYRAGHTDTQYF. CDR3 bases: TGTGCCAGCAGTTACAGGGCGGGGCACACAGATACGCAGTATTTT.

This clonotype was seen a handful of times. The V gene is TRBV15, the J gene TRBJ2-1; no clear D. The germline V gene encodes CDR1 LNHNV and CDR2 YYDKDF (reference sequence). Trimming stripped 4 bases from V and 1 base from J, with 20 bases between. This CDR3 is built from 18 residues. The CDR3 sequence: CATSISPATSASYNEQFF. The CDR3 region has the DNA TGTGCCACCAGCATCTCCCCCGCGACCAGCGCTTCCTACAATGAGCAGTTCTTC.

The chain employs TRBV11-2 and TRBJ1-1; D gene unclear. Trimming removed 5 bases from V and 5 bases from J, with 12 bases in between. Germline V gene sequence: CDR1 SGHAT, CDR2 FQNNGV. CDR3 length: 13 residues. The CDR3 spells CASSPPFPTEAFF. The CDR3 DNA is TGTGCCAGCAGCCCGCCCTTTCCTACTGAAGCTTTCTTT.

The chain is built from TRBV7-3 and TRBJ2-2; TRBD2 matches 9 bases. This CDR3 has 16 amino acids. CDR1 and CDR2 from the germline V gene are SGHTA and FQGTGA. V shed 0 bases, J shed 4 bases, and the junction held 3 bases outside the gene matches. The CDR3: CASSLTSTSGTGELFF. Here the CDR3 DNA reads TGTGCCAGCAGCTTAACATCGACTAGCGGCACCGGGGAGCTGTTTTTT.

Of note for this clonotype: One junction end disagrees with the germline gene, perhaps due to a read error. The chain employs TRBV7-9 and TRBJ2-1; possibly TRBD2 for D (5 bases). CDR3 size: 16 residues. Germline V CDR1 and CDR2: SEHNR, FQNEAQ (reference sequence). CDR3 loop: CASSPVATSSYNEQFF. In DNA, the CDR3 is TGTGCCAGCAGCCCTGTAGCGACGAGCTCCTACAATGAACAGTTCTTC.

The chain joins TRBV6-5 to TRBJ2-7; perhaps TRBD1 as D (6 bases). Judging by the DNA end, TRBJ2-5 fits better; the J call may be wrong. Germline V gene data show CDR1 as MNHEY and CDR2 as SVGAGI. The CDR3 is 12 amino acids. Written as DNA, the CDR3 is TGTGCCAGCTCGACAGGTTCGGAGACCCAGTACTTC. Its protein product is CASSTGSETQYF.

This clonotype was seen only a few times. This sequence joins TRBV20-1 and TRBJ2-1, with TRBD1 as a possible D gene (5 bases). Germline V gives CDR1 DFQATT, CDR2 SNEGSKA (reference sequence). This CDR3 comprises 14 residues. Between the trimmed V and J ends, which lost 3 bases and 4 bases, there was a span of 13 bases. CDR3 residues: CSASNEDKYNEQFF. The DNA of the CDR3 is TGCAGTGCTAGTAACGAGGACAAATACAATGAGCAGTTCTTC.

V gene TRBV7-2 combines with J gene TRBJ1-5; the match to TRBD1 covers 8 bases. The germline V gene has CDR1 SGHTA and CDR2 FQGNSA. The length of the CDR3 is 16 residues. With V trimmed by 3 bases and J by 5 bases, 9 bases remained unmatched. CDR3 sequence: CASSFRTGQGHQPQHF. CDR3 bases: TGTGCCAGCAGCTTCCGGACCGGACAGGGCCATCAGCCCCAGCATTTT. The variable domain in full, with the rest retrieved from reference TRBV7-2 and TRBJ1-5, is GAGVSQSPSNKVTEKGKDVELRCDPISGHTALYWYRQSLGQGLEFLIYFQGNSAPDKSGLPSDRFSAERTGGSVSTLTIQRTQQEDSAVYLCASSFRTGQGHQPQHFGDGTRLSIL.

The chain has TRBV27 and TRBJ2-4; 8 bases are a match to TRBD1. J gave up 8 bases and V 5 bases, and 14 bases lay outside the gene matches. This CDR3 is built from 16 residues. The germline V gene encodes CDR1 MNHEY and CDR2 SMNVEV (reference sequence). The CDR3 region is CASSDRTGNGVDIQYF. CDR3 nucleotide sequence: TGTGCCAGCAGTGATCGGACAGGGAATGGGGTAGACATTCAGTACTTC.

Comments on this clonotype: A much bigger clone sits one base away, suggesting this may be a read error. The rearrangement joins TRBV20-1 to TRBJ2-7, with D tentatively TRBD2 (6 bases). The germline V gene has CDR1 DFQATT and CDR2 SNEGSKA (reference sequence). V lost 3 bases to trimming and J lost 3 bases, with 18 bases between them. The CDR3 loop spans 15 amino acids. CDR3 loop: CSASPPRAGDYEQYF. The DNA for the CDR3 is TGCAGTGCTAGCCCCCCACGAGCGGGTGACTACGAGCAGTACTTC.

This chain links TRBV6-6 with TRBJ1-1; D is ambiguous. Germline V gene sequence: CDR1 MNHNY, CDR2 SVGAGI (reference sequence). Trimming removed 2 bases at V and 0 bases at J, with 7 bases between. The CDR3 runs to 14 residues. The DNA of the CDR3 is TGTGCCAGCAGTTACCAGAGTTTGAACACTGAAGCTTTCTTT. It yields the protein CASSYQSLNTEAFF.